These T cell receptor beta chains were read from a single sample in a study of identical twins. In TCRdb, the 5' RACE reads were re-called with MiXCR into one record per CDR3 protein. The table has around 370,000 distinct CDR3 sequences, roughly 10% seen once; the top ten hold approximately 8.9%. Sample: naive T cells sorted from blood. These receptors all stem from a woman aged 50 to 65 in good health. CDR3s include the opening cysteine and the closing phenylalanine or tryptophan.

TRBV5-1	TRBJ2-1	CASSLASRSEQFF
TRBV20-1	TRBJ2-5	CSATYYRTSVVGARETQYF
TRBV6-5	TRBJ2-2	CASSYSRAGELFF
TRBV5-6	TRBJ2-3	CASSPGLASTDTQYF
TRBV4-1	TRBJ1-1	CASSQGGRGRREVRAFF
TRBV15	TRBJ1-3	CATSGRQVPSGNTIYF
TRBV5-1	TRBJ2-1	CASSLGTGVDEQFF
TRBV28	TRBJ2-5	CASSLTLAGPLETQYF
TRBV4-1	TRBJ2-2	CASSPRQGSTGELFF
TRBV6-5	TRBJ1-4	CASSLTGANEKLFF
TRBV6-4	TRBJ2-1	CASSAETADNEQFF
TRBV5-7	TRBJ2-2	CASSLDAPSNGELFF
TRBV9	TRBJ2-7	CASSDPREPYEQYF
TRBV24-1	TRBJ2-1	CATYQSGGGSYNEQFF
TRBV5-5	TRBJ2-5	CASSLGGRGETQYF
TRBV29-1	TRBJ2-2	CSVPGPGQGANTGELFF
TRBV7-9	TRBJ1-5	CASSLTDSNQPQHF
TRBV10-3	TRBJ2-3	CAISGSTDTQYF